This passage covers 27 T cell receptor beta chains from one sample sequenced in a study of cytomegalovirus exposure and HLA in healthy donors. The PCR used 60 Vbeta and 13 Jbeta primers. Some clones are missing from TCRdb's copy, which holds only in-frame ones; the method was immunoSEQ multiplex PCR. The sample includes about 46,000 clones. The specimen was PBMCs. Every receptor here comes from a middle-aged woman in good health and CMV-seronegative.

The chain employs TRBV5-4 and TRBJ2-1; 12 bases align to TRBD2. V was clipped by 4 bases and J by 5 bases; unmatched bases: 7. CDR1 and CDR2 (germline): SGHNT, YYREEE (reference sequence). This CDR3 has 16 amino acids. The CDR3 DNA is TGTGCCAGCAGCCCTAGCGGGAGGGTCATCCACAATGAGCAGTTCTTC. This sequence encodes CASSPSGRVIHNEQFF.

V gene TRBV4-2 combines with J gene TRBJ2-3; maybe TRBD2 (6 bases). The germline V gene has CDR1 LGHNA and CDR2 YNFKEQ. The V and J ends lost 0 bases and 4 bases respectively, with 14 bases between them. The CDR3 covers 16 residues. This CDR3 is CASSQDLALEADTQYF. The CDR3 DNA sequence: TGTGCCAGCAGCCAAGATCTAGCGCTAGAGGCAGATACGCAGTATTTT.

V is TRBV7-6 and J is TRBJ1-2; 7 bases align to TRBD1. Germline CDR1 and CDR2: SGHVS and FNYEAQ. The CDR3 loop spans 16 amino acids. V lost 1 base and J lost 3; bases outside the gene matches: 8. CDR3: CASSLGGTQGDYGYTF. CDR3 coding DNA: TGTGCCAGCAGCTTAGGTGGGACTCAGGGGGACTATGGCTACACCTTC.

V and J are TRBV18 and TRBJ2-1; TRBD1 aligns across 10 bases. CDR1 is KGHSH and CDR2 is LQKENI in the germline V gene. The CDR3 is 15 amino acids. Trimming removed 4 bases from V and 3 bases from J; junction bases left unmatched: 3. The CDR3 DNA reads TGTGCCAGCTCACTGGACAGGGGGGACTACAATGAGCAGTTCTTC. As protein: CASSLDRGDYNEQFF.

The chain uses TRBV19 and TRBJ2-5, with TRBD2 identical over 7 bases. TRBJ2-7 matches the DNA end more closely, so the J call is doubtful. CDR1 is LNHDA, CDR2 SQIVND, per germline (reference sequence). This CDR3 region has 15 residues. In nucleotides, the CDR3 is TGTGCCAGTAGTGTCGCGGGGGACCTTGGCTACGAGCAGTACTTC. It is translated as CASSVAGDLGYEQYF.

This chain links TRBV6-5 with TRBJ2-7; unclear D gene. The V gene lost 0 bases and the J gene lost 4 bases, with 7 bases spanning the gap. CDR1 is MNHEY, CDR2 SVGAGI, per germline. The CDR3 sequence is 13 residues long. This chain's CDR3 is CASSYSGSYEQYF. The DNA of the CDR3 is TGTGCCAGCAGTTACTCGGGCAGTTACGAGCAGTACTTC.

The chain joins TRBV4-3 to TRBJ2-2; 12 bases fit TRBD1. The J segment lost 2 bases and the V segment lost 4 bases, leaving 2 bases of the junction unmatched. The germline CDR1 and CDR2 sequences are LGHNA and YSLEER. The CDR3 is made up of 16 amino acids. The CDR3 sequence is CASSPGQGANTGELFF. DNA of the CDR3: TGCGCCAGCAGCCCGGGACAGGGGGCTAACACCGGGGAGCTGTTTTTT.

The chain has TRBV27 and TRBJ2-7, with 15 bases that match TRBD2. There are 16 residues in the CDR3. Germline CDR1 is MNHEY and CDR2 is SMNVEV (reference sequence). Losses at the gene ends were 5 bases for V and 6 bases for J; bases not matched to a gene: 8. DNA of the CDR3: TGTGCCAGCAGTCCTCCCCGGACTAGCGGGAGGGGCGAGCAGTACTTC. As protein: CASSPPRTSGRGEQYF.

CDR3 DNA: TGTGCCACCAGCTGGGACAGGGGGCCCTACGAGCAGTACTTC. Protein sequence: CATSWDRGPYEQYF. The chain couples TRBV15 to TRBJ2-7; TRBD1 matches at 12 bases. The CDR3 consists of 14 residues. Trimming took 5 bases from V and 2 from J; bases not matched to a gene: 1. Germline assignment: CDR1 LNHNV and CDR2 YYDKDF (reference sequence).

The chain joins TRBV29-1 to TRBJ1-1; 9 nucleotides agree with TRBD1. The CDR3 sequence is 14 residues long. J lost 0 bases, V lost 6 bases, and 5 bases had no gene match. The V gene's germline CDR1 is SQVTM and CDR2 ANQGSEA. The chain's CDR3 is CSVTGQGMNTEAFF. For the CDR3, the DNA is TGCAGCGTGACGGGACAGGGAATGAACACTGAAGCTTTCTTT.

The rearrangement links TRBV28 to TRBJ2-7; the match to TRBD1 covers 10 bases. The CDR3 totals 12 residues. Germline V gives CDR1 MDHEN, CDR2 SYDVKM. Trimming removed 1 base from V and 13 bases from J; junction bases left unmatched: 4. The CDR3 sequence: CASSLSGQGVYF. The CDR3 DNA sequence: TGTGCCAGCAGTTTATCCGGACAGGGGGTCTACTTC.

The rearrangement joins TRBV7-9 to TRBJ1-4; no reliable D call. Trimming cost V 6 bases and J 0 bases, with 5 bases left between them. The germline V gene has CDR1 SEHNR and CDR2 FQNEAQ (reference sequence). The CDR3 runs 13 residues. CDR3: CASSVTTNEKLFF. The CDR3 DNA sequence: TGTGCCAGCAGTGTCACAACTAATGAAAAACTGTTTTTT.

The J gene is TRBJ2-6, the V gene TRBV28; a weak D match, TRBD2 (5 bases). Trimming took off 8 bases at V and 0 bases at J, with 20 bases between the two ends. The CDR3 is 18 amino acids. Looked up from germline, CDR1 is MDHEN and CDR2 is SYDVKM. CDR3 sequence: CASSPSSGRRSGANVLTF. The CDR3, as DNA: TGTGCCAGCTCCCCTTCCAGCGGCAGACGCTCTGGGGCCAACGTCCTGACTTTC.

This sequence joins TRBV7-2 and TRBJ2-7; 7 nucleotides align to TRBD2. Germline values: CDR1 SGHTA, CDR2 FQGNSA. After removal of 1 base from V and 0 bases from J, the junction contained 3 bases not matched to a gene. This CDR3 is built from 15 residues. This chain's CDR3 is CASSLEGGSSYEQYF. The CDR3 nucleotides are TGTGCCAGCAGCTTAGAAGGCGGGAGCTCCTACGAGCAGTACTTC.

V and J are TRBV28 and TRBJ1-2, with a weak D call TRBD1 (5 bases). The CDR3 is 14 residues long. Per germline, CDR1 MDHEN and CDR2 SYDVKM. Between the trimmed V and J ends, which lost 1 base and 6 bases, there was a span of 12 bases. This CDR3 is CASSLYQGRDGYTF. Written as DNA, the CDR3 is TGTGCCAGCAGTTTATACCAGGGAAGGGATGGCTACACCTTC.

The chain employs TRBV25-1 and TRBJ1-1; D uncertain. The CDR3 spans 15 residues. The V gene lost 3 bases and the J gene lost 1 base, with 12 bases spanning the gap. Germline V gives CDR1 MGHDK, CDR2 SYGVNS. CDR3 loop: CASSDSSNTNTEAFF. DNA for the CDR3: TGTGCCAGCAGTGACTCTAGCAATACGAACACTGAAGCTTTCTTT.

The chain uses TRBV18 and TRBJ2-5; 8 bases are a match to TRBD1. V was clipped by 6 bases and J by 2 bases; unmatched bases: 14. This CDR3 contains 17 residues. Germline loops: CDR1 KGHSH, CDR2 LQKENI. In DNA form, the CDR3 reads TGTGCCAGCTCTCAGCGGGTCCAGGGGGCAGGACAAGAGACCCAGTACTTC. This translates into CASSQRVQGAGQETQYF.

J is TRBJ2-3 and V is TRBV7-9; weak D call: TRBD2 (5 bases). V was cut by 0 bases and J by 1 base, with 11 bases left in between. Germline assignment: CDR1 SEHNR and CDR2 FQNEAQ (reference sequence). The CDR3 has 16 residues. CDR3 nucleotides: TGTGCCAGCAGCTTAGCGCGACTACTCGGCACAGATACGCAGTATTTT. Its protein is CASSLARLLGTDTQYF.

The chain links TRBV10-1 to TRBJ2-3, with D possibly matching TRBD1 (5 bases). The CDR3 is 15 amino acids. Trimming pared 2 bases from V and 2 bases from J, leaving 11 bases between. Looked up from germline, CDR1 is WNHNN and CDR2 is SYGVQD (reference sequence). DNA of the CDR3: TGCGCCAGCAGTGAGCTTCAGGGCGACACAGATACGCAGTATTTT. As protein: CASSELQGDTDTQYF.

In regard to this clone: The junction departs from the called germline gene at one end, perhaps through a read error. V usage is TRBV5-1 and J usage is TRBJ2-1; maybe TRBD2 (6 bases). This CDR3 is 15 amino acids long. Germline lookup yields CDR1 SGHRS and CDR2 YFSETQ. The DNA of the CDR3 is TGCGCCAGCAGCCCGGACGGGAGCTCCGACAATGAGCAGTTCTTC. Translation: CASSPDGSSDNEQFF. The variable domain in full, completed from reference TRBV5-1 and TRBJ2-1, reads KAGVTQTPRYLIKTRGQQVTLSCSPISGHRSVSWYQQTPGQGLQFLFEYFSETQRNKGNFPGRFSGRQFSNSRSEMNVSTLELGDSALYLCASSPDGSSDNEQFFGPGTRLTVL.

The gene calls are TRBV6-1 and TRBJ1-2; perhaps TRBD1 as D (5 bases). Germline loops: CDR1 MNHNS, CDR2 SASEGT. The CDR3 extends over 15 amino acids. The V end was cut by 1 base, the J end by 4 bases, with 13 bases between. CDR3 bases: TGTGCCAGCAGTGAAGGGGGAGGGGAGGCCTATGGCTACACCTTC. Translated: CASSEGGGEAYGYTF.

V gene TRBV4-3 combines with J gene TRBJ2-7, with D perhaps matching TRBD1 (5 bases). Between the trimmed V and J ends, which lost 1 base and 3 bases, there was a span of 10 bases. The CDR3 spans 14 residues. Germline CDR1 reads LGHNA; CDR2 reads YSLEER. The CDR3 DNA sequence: TGCGCCAGCAGCCAAGCAGGGTATGGCTACGAGCAGTACTTC. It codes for CASSQAGYGYEQYF.

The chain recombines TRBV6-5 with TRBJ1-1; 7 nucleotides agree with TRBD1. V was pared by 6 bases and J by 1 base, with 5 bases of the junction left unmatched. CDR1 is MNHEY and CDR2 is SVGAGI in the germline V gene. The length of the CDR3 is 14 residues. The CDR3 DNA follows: TGTGCCAGCAGCAAAAGGACAGGGAACACTGAAGCTTTCTTT. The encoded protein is CASSKRTGNTEAFF.

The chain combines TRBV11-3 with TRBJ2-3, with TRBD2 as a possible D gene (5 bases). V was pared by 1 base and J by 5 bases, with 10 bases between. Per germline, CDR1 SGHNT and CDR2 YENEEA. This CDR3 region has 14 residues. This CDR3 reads CASSLAGMRDTQYF. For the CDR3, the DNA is TGTGCCAGCAGCTTAGCGGGAATGAGAGATACGCAGTATTTT.

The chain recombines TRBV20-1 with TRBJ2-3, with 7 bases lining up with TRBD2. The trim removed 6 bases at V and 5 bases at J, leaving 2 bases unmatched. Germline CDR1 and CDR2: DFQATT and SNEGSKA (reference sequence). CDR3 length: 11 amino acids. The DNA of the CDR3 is TGCAGTGCATTAGCGGGAGATACGCAGTATTTT. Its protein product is CSALAGDTQYF.

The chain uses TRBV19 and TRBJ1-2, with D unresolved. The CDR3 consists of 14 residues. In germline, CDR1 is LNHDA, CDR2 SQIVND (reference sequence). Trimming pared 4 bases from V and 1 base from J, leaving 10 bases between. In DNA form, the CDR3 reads TGTGCCAGTAGTAGCCTACAGATTAACTATGGCTACACCTTC. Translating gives CASSSLQINYGYTF.

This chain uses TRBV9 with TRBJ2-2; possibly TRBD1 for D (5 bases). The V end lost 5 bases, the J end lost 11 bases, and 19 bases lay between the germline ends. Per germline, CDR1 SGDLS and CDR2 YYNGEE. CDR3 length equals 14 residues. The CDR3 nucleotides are TGTGCCAGCAGTCCTACCAGCGACAGACGAGAGCTGTTTTTT. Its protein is CASSPTSDRRELFF. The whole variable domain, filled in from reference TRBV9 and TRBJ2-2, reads DSGVTQTPKHLITATGQRVTLRCSPRSGDLSVYWYQQSLDQGLQFLIQYYNGEERAKGNILERFSAQQFPDLHSELNLSSLELGDSALYFCASSPTSDRRELFFGEGSRLTVL.